This TCR beta chain comes out of a study of tissue T cells after allogeneic stem cell transplantation. This clone was counted only a few times. No antigen is known for it. Germline and genes here are mouse. The read halts 1 residue ahead of the CDR3 end, with the missing end drawn from the germline J gene. TCRdb keeps only in-frame clones here, not all; method: immunoSEQ multiplex PCR. The sample has 7,000 to 8,000 clones; over 30% are singletons. CDR1 is SNHLY, CDR2 FYNGKV, per germline (reference sequence). The CDR3 loop spans 14 amino acids. Germline trimming cut 1 base from V and 5 bases from J; bases unmatched to any gene: 2. Documented time point: mouse harvest day 14 after allogeneic transplant. Tail vein injection delivered 10^7 T-cell-depleted bone marrow cells and 10^6 splenic CD5+ T cells. This mouse GVHD model was MHC-mismatched B6 to BALB/c, profiled day 7 or 14. Study observations and caveats: This small cohort was clinically heterogeneous, and sampling depth was a limitation. Anatomically similar tissues had similar TCR repertoires within each patient.

Sequencing input: skin. The TCR comes from a female BALB/c mouse given C57BL/6 T cells with graft-versus-host disease after an allogeneic hematopoietic cell transplant. The gene calls are TRBV3 and TRBJ2-4, with 8 nucleotides matching TRBD2. CDR3 region: CASSLVGGANTLYF. CDR3 bases read: TGTGCCAGCAGCTTAGTGGGGGGGGCAAACACCTTGTAC. The whole variable domain, filled in from reference TRBV3 and TRBJ2-4, reads GPKVLQIPSHQIIDMGQMVTLNCDPVSNHLYFYWYKQILGQQMEFLVNFYNGKVMEKSKLFKDQFSVERPDGSYFTLKIQPTALEDSAVYFCASSLVGGANTLYFGAGTRLSVL.